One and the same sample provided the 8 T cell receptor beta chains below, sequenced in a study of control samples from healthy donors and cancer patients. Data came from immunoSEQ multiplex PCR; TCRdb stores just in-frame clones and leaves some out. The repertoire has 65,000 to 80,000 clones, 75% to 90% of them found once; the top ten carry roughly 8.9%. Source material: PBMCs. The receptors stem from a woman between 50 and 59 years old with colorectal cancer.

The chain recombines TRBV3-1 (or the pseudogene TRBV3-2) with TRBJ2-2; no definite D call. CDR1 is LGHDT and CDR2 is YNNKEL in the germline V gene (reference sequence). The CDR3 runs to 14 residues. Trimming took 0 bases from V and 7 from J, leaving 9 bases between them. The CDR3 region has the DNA TGTGCCAGCAGCCAAGAGAGTTGGGACGGGGAGCTGTTTTTT. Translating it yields CASSQESWDGELFF.

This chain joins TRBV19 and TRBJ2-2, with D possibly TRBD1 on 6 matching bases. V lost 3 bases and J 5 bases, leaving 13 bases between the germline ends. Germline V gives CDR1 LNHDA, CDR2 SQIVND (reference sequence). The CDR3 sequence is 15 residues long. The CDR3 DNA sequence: TGTGCCAGTAGTATCAGGACAGTTATTACCGGGGAGCTGTTTTTT. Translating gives CASSIRTVITGELFF.

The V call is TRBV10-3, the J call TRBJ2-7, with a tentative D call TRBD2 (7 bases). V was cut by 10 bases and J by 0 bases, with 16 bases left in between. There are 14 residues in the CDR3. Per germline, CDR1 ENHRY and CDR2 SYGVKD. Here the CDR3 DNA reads TGTGCCACGCGGGGGACATCAAGCTCCTACGAGCAGTACGTC. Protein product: CATRGTSSSYEQYV.

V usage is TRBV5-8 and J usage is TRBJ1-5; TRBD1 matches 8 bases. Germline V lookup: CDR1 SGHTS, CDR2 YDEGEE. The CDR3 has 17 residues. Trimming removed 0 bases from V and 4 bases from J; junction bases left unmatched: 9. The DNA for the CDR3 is TGTGCCAGCAGCTTGGGAGTGGGACAGGCCTATAATCAGCCCCAGCATTTT. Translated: CASSLGVGQAYNQPQHF. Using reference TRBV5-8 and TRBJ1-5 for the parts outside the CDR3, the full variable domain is EAGVTQSPTHLIKTRGQQATLRCSPISGHTSVYWYQQALGLGLQFLLWYDEGEERNRGNFPPRFSGRQFPNYSSELNVNALELEDSALYLCASSLGVGQAYNQPQHFGDGTRLSIL.

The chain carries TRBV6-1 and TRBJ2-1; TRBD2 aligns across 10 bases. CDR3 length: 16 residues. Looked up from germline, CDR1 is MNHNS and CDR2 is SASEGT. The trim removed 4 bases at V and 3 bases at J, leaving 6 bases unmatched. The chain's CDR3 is CASSGGLAELYNEQFF. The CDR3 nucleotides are TGTGCCAGCAGTGGAGGACTAGCGGAGCTCTACAATGAGCAGTTCTTC.

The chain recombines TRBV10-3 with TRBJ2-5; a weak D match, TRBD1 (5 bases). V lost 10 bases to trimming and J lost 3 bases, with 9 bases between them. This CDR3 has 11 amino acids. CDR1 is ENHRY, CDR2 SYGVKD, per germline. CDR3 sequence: CATGQKETQYF. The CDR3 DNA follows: TGTGCCACTGGACAAAAAGAGACCCAGTACTTC.

The CDR3 nucleotides are TGTGCCAGTAGGCTGGGGTATGGCACAGATACGCAGTATTTT. Protein product: CASRLGYGTDTQYF. The gene calls are TRBV19 and TRBJ2-3; no clear D gene. V lost 6 bases to trimming and J lost 1 base, with 11 bases between them. The CDR3 covers 14 residues. The germline V gene encodes CDR1 LNHDA and CDR2 SQIVND (reference sequence).

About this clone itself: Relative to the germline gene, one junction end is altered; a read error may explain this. Here the CDR3 reads CASSFDLEGSSQPQHF. DNA for the CDR3: TGTGCCAGCAGCTTCGATCTCGAGGGGAGCAGTCAGCCCCAGCATTTT. V and J are TRBV7-8 and TRBJ1-5, with D possibly matching TRBD1 (5 bases). Germline-derived CDR1 and CDR2 are SGHVS and FQNEAQ. This CDR3 has 16 amino acids.